This entry lists 9 T cell receptor beta chains sequenced from one sample in a study of vaccination and CD4 T cells after COVID-19 (dated by TCRdb to the early 2020s). Antigen specificity for these receptors is unknown. The library was produced with PCR. Instrument used: Illumina iSeq 100. TCR sequencing of DNA from cultured CD4+ T cells used the Oncomine TCR Beta short-read assay at the Johns Hopkins FTIC core. The QIAamp micro DNA kit was used to extract genomic DNA from the cultured CD4+ T cells. Using fastp trimming at Q25 and MiXCR clonotype assembly, TCRdb reanalyzed the public sequencing data and kept in-frame beta chains. Rows with one shared CDR3 protein collapse into an entry with the most common genes and DNA. This sample is represented by more than 7,000 distinct CDR3 sequences; 25% to 30% of them were singletons. Roughly 12% of the sample goes to the ten largest clones. The sample's treatment or condition label is to be understood as: roughly 10-day PBMC culture with coronavirus spike peptide pools or control peptides (ViraFEST assay). CD4+ T cells from unexposed donors were collected before the COVID-19 pandemic (2011-2018).

The sample comprised CD4+ T cells from blood, cultured in vitro. Every receptor here comes from a human donor in good health.

This clonotype was observed a few times. This chain joins TRBV19 and TRBJ1-1, with a weak D call TRBD1 (5 bases). V lost 5 bases to trimming and J lost 7 bases, with 11 bases between them. Germline V gene data show CDR1 as LNHDA and CDR2 as SQIVND (reference sequence). The CDR3 is 12 amino acids. The CDR3 spells CASSLQGSEAFF. The CDR3, as DNA: TGTGCCAGTAGTCTCCAGGGAAGTGAAGCTTTCTTT.

The chain recombines TRBV6-1 with TRBJ1-2; perhaps TRBD1 as D (5 bases). The length of the CDR3 is 16 residues. Germline values: CDR1 MNHNS, CDR2 SASEGT. V lost 3 bases, J lost 6 bases, and 20 bases lay in between. This chain's CDR3 is CASSERGRRVKDGYTF. The CDR3 nucleotides read TGTGCCAGCAGTGAGCGCGGGCGCAGGGTGAAAGATGGCTACACCTTC.

The gene calls are TRBV7-8 and TRBJ2-7; weak D call: TRBD2 (5 bases). This CDR3 has 15 amino acids. Trimming left V 1 base short and J 3 bases short, with 13 bases between. Germline CDR1 SGHVS, CDR2 FQNEAQ. CDR3 residues: CASSLVRGFGYEQYF. The CDR3 DNA reads TGTGCCAGCAGCTTAGTTCGGGGTTTCGGCTACGAGCAGTACTTC.

In this sample, this clonotype turned up a few times. This chain joins TRBV20-1 and TRBJ2-1; TRBD2 agrees at 8 bases. Trimming removed 4 bases from V and 2 bases from J; junction bases left unmatched: 4. CDR1 and CDR2 (germline): DFQATT, SNEGSKA (reference sequence). The CDR3 sequence is 14 residues long. The CDR3 DNA is TGCAGTGCTACCGGACTAGCCACCTACAATGAGCAGTTCTTC. This encodes CSATGLATYNEQFF.

The chain couples TRBV19 to TRBJ1-1; D call uncertain. The CDR3 totals 13 residues. Germline V gene lookup returns CDR1 LNHDA and CDR2 SQIVND (reference sequence). V was cut by 1 base and J by 8 bases, with 11 bases left in between. CDR3 DNA: TGTGCCAGTAGTATAGGGCGGAGGGAGGAAGCTTTCTTT. Its translation: CASSIGRREEAFF.

This chain connects TRBV18 to TRBJ2-1; D is unclear. The CDR3 totals 13 residues. Trimming cost V 2 bases and J 7 bases, with 9 bases left between them. Germline-derived CDR1 and CDR2 are KGHSH and LQKENI. This CDR3 is CASSPGNGNEQFF. The CDR3 coding sequence is TGTGCCAGCTCACCAGGGAACGGGAATGAGCAGTTCTTC.

This clonotype was counted between two and nine times. The chain joins TRBV4-2 to TRBJ2-2, with D unresolved. Trimming cost V 0 bases and J 5 bases, with 7 bases left between them. The CDR3 covers 14 residues. Germline values: CDR1 LGHNA, CDR2 YNFKEQ. The CDR3 loop is CASSQEGRTGELFF. CDR3 bases: TGTGCCAGCAGCCAAGAAGGGCGGACCGGGGAGCTGTTTTTT.

A few counts support this clonotype. The chain links TRBV5-1 to TRBJ1-1, with TRBD1 identical over 7 bases. Germline V gene lookup returns CDR1 SGHRS and CDR2 YFSETQ. V dropped 4 bases and J dropped 6; count of bases not matched to a gene: 9. The CDR3 covers 14 residues. This chain's CDR3 is CASSPATGLPEAFF. CDR3 nucleotides: TGCGCCAGCAGCCCGGCGACAGGGCTCCCTGAAGCTTTCTTT.

CDR3 in amino acids: CSVLDGRGQFF. The DNA for the CDR3 is TGCAGCGTCCTTGACGGGAGGGGGCAGTTCTTC. The chain combines TRBV29-1 with TRBJ2-1; 8 bases align to TRBD2. CDR3 length equals 11 residues. Germline values: CDR1 SQVTM, CDR2 ANQGSEA. V lost 6 bases, J lost 12 bases, and 7 bases stayed unmatched.